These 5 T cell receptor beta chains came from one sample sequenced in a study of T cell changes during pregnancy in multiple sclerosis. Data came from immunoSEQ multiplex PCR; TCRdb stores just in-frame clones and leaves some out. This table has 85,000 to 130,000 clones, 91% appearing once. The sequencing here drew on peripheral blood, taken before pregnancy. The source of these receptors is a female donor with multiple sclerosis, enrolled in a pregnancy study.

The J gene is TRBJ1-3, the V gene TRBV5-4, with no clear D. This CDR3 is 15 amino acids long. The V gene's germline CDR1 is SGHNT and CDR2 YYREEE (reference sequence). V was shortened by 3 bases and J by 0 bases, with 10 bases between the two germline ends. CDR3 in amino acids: CASSSPGSSGNTIYF. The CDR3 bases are TGTGCCAGCAGCTCCCCTGGCAGCTCTGGAAACACCATATATTTT.

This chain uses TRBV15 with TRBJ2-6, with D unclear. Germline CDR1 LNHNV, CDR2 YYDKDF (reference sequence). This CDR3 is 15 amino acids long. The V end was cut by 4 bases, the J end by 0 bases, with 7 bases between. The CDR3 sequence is CATSTGNSGANVLTF. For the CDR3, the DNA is TGTGCCACCAGCACCGGTAACTCTGGGGCCAACGTCCTGACTTTC.

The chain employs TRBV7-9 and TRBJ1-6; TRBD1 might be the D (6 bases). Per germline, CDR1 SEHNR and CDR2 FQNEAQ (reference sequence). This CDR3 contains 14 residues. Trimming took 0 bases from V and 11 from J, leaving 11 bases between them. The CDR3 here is CASSLAGGKAPLHF. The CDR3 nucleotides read TGTGCCAGCAGCTTAGCAGGGGGAAAAGCACCCCTCCACTTT.

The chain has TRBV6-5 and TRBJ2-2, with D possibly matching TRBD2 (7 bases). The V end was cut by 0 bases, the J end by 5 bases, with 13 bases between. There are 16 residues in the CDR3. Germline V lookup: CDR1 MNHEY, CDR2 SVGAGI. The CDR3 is CASSYSSRGGTGELFF. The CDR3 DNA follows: TGTGCCAGCAGTTACTCGAGCAGGGGAGGGACCGGGGAGCTGTTTTTT.

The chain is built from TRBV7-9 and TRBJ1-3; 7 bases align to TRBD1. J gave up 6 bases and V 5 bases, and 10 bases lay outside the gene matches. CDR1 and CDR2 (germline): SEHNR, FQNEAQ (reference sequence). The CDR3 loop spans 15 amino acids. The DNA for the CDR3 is TGTGCCAGCAGCAAGGCGACAGGGCGTGCAAACACCATATATTTT. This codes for CASSKATGRANTIYF.